The clone carrying this T cell receptor (beta chain) was recorded many times. The antigen is not known. In building TCR beta libraries, iRepertoire HTBI primers were used together with Arm-PCR of CDR3 regions. Using its own MiXCR run on the multiplex PCR reads, TCRdb lists one record per CDR3 protein. The repertoire holds fewer than 500,000 distinct CDR3 sequences, around 15% seen once, with 12% in the top ten. These data originate in a study of regulatory T cells in long-lasting Graves disease. Study-wide points: Those with persistent Graves' had less TCR diversity than newly diagnosed patients. Newly diagnosed disease favored TRBV20-1 and TRBJ2-1 over persistent disease.

Time point reported: newly diagnosed GD, antithyroid drugs for less than 3 months. Extracted PBMC RNA gave rise to the TCR library. Germline V lookup: CDR1 MDHEN, CDR2 SYDVKM. The CDR3 contains 13 residues. V was clipped by 6 bases and J by 7 bases; unmatched bases: 3. These data were also filed under a second study, of T cells in Graves' hyperthyroidism and ophthalmopathy. That study adds: The study used the HTBI primer set for a first-round RT-PCR of the TCR CDR3. Among clonotypes expanded in thyroid above 0.001, most were also found in blood.

The sequence came from a man aged 35 to 55 with Graves disease. This sample comprised peripheral blood mononuclear cells (PBMCs), obtained at new diagnosis, from a patient treated with antithyroid drugs. V gene TRBV28 combines with J gene TRBJ1-6, with 7 bases identical to TRBD1. CDR3 protein: CASRGTVNSPLHF. Here the CDR3 DNA reads TGTGCCAGCAGAGGGACAGTGAATTCACCCCTCCACTTT. The full variable domain, in which reference TRBV28 and TRBJ1-6 provide the parts outside the CDR3, is DVKVTQSSRYLVKRTGEKVFLECVQDMDHENMFWYRQDPGLGLRLIYFSYDVKMKEKGDIPEGYSVSREKKERFSLILESASTNQTSMYLCASRGTVNSPLHFGNGTRLTVT.